This TCR beta chain was identified in a study of control samples from healthy donors and cancer patients. Repertoires were generated with immunoSEQ multiplex PCR, while TCRdb's copy carries only in-frame clones and drops some. The repertoire includes 100,000 or so clones, under 95% of them detected once, and under 2.5% sits in the top ten. The CDR3 spans 16 residues. The trim removed 4 bases at V and 4 bases at J, leaving 8 bases unmatched. Germline lookup yields CDR1 SGHTA and CDR2 FQGNSA. Sequenced input: blood. This chain uses TRBV7-2 with TRBJ1-1; 11 bases map to TRBD1. The clonotype comes from a young woman in good health. CDR3: CASSSWTGGSVTEAFF. Here the CDR3 DNA reads TGTGCCAGCAGCTCTTGGACAGGGGGCAGCGTCACTGAAGCTTTCTTT.